The present entry profiles one TCR beta chain with its context. Its antigen is not known. This specimen comes from a study of memory CD4+ T cells and cytomegalovirus serostatus. Study background: Healthy Belgian adult donors included under ten CMV-positive and some 24 CMV-negative people.

Study results and caveats: Each of 60 to 80 CMV-associated TCRbeta sequences occurred in one to five individuals.

The sort gate was single viable CD3+CD4+CD8-CD45RO+ cells for memory CD4+ T cells. The germline V gene has CDR1 SGHRS and CDR2 YFSETQ. The CDR3 runs 17 residues. Trimming shortened V by 6 bases and J by 0 bases, and 16 bases separated the two germline ends. Assay used: immunoSEQ multiplex PCR; TCRdb lists only in-frame clones, some missing. The sample holds 30,000 to 40,000 clones, nearly 80% seen once. The chain links TRBV5-1 to TRBJ2-6, with D perhaps matching TRBD1 (6 bases). The origin of this receptor is an adult in good health and CMV-seronegative. Sequencing was performed on memory CD4+ T cells from blood. The CDR3 reads CASTLTGTHSGANVLTF. Written as DNA, the CDR3 is TGCGCCAGCACCCTGACAGGTACTCACTCTGGGGCCAACGTCCTGACTTTC.